This T cell receptor beta chain was observed in a study of blood T cell repertoires in COVID-19 (dated by TCRdb to 2020 to 2021). With respect to the entire study: The collaborator samples originated in the United States, Italy and Spain and spanned the acute and convalescent phases of COVID-19. The material from the prospective study consisted of cDNA or gDNA derived from T cells, B-cell-depleted T cells, or PBMCs. Deeply sampled blood TCRbeta repertoires from subjects exposed to, actively infected with, or recovered from COVID-19 were included in the dataset. The repertoires were made available in a free public database intended to serve as a resource for research on the immune response to SARS-CoV-2. Samples came from the ongoing ImmuneRACE study (first 160 participants) plus 1,254 subjects from 6 global collaborators. Nearly every sample came with metadata listing a de-identified subject ID, COVID-19 status, age in years and sex. HLA class I and class II types, where available, came from metadata supplied by the sample provider rather than from assay-based typing.

Overall study outcomes, separate from this receptor: The amount of clinical and demographic metadata varied by source and participant and was provided uncurated.

Collaborating institutions collected whole blood in K2EDTA tubes following their own protocols. For TCRbeta analysis, collaborator samples were shipped as frozen whole blood, as isolated PBMCs, or as DNA extracted from either sample type. Concerning this clone: It lacks a known antigen. Nothing much larger sits one base from this clone, and base qualities are not available.

The CDR3 goes from the cysteine to the phenylalanine over 13 residues. Kept here is only the CDR3 DNA, which spans 39 bases and is read in frame from base 1. Sequences SGHTA (CDR1) and FQGTGA (CDR2) are obtained from the germline V gene. Relative to germline, V is 5 bases shorter and J is 5 bases shorter, with 12 bases between their ends. TCRbeta CDR3 regions were amplified from genomic DNA by means of the immunoSEQ Assay, a bias-controlled multiplex PCR. The published analysis was carried out like this. The number of nucleated cells in each sample was estimated from the amplification of reference gene primers within the assay. Sequence reads were collapsed and filtered to measure the absolute abundance of every unique TCRbeta CDR3 rearrangement. For each sample, productive Simpson clonality was calculated as the square root of Simpson's diversity index across productive rearrangements. This immuneACCESS table, as held by TCRdb, lists in-frame sequences with V and J called but not all clones. Of the missing ones, under half trace to an unresolved V gene in checked studies; the others have no known cause. V, J and clone size derive from that table, while D and trimming were established from the DNA sequence. The table for this sample lists about 160,000 clones; approximately 77% of them were counted only once. Roughly a tenth of the sample comes from the top ten.

Sequenced: peripheral blood. This TCR was sampled from a woman aged 80 or over with active or convalescent COVID-19. Recombination joined TRBV7-3 with TRBJ1-2; there is no confident call for the D gene. The CDR3: CASSPEPGYGYTF. The sequenced DNA: TGTGCCAGCAGCCCCGAACCCGGGTATGGCTACACCTTC.